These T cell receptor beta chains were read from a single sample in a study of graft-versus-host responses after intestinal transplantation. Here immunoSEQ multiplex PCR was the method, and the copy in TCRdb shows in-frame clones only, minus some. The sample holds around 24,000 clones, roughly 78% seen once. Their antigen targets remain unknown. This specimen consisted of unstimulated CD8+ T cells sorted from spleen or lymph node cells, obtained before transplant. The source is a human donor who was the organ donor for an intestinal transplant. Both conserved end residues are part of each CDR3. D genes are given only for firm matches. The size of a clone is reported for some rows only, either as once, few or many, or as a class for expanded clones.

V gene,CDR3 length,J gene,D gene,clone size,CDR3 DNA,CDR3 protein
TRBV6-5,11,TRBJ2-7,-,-,TGTGCCAGCACCCTAGGGTACGAGCAGTACTTC,CASTLGYEQYF
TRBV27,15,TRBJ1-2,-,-,TGTGCCAGCAGTTTAGTTCTGGGGGCGCTTAATGGCTACACCTTC,CASSLVLGALNGYTF
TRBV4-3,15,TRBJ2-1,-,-,TGCGCCAGCAGCCAGGGTAGGAGGACCTACAATGAGCAGTTCTTC,CASSQGRRTYNEQFF
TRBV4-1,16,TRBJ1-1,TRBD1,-,TGCGCCAGCACCACCCTATTGACAGGGTCAAACACTGAAGCTTTCTTT,CASTTLLTGSNTEAFF
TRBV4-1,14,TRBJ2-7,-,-,TGCGCCAGCAGCCCTTTTGAAGCGTACTACGAGCAGTACTTC,CASSPFEAYYEQYF
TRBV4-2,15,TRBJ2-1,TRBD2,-,TGTGCCAGCAGCCAAGATACTAGCGGGGTGGGTGAGCAGTTCTTC,CASSQDTSGVGEQFF
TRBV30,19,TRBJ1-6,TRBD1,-,TGTGCCTGGAGTGTACTGTCAGGGGGCTACGGGTCCTATAATTCACCCCTCCACTTT,CAWSVLSGGYGSYNSPLHF
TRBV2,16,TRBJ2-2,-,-,TGTGCCAGCAGTGGGGGGGCAGCTTTTTCGACCGGGGAGCTGTTTTTT,CASSGGAAFSTGELFF
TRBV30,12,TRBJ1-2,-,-,TGTGCCCTCGAGGGGGGCAACGATGGCTACACCTTC,CALEGGNDGYTF
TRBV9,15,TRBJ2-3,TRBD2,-,TGTGCCAGCAGCGAAGCGGGGGGGCTGGTAGATACGCAGTATTTT,CASSEAGGLVDTQYF
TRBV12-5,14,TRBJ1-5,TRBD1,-,TGTGCTAGTGGTTTTACAGGGGGCAATCAGCCCCAGCATTTT,CASGFTGGNQPQHF
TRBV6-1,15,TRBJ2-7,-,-,TGTGCCAGCAGTGATTGGGGAGTGGGATTGGACGAGCAGTACTTC,CASSDWGVGLDEQYF
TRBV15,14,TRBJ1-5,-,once,TGTGCCACCAGCAGAGATGTCGGGTTGCAGCCCCAGCATTTT,CATSRDVGLQPQHF
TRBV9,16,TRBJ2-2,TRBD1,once,TGTGCCAGCAGCTCAACGGGACAGCTGTTCACCGGGGAGCTGTTTTTT,CASSSTGQLFTGELFF
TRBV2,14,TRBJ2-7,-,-,TGTGCCAGCAACTTGGGGCGGGAAATATACGAGCAGTACTTC,CASNLGREIYEQYF
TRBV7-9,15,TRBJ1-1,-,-,TGTGCCAGCAGCTTACCGGGGAACCTGAACACTGAAGCTTTCTTT,CASSLPGNLNTEAFF
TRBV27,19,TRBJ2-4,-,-,TGTGCCAGCAGCCTTTGGCCGGACAGAAACCGGGACCACGGAAACATTCAGTACTTC,CASSLWPDRNRDHGNIQYF
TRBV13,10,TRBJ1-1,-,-,TGTGCTATGGGCCAGGGGCAAGCTTTCTTT,CAMGQGQAFF
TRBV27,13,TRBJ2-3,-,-,TGTGCCAGCAGTTTGGTTGGCACAGATACGCAGTATTTT,CASSLVGTDTQYF
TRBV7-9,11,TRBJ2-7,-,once,TGTGCCAGCAGCTTCTCCTACGAGCAGTACTTC,CASSFSYEQYF
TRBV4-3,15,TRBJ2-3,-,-,TGCGCCAGCAGCCAGTTAGGGCGCGGCACAGATACGCAGTATTTT,CASSQLGRGTDTQYF
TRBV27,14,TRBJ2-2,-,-,TGTGCCAGCAGTATAACCCAGGGAACCGGGGAGCTGTTTTTT,CASSITQGTGELFF